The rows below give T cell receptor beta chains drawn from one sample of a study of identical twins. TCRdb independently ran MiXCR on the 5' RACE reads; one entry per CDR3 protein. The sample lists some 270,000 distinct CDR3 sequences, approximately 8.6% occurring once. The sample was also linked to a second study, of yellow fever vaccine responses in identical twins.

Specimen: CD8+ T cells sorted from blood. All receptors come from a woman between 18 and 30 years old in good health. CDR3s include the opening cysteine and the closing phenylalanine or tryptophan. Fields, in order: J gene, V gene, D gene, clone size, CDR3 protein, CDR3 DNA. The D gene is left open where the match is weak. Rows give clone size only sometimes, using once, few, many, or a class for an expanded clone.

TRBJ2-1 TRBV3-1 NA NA CASSPVLFFEGQFF TGTGCCAGCAGCCCTGTCCTCTTTTTCGAAGGGCAGTTCTTC
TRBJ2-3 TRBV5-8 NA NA CASSLRNSYTDTQYF TGTGCCAGCAGCTTGAGGAACTCGTACACAGATACGCAGTATTTT
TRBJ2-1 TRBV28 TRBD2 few CASSFPRTSGSAGNEQFF TGTGCCAGCAGTTTCCCAAGGACTAGCGGGAGCGCCGGCAATGAGCAGTTCTTC
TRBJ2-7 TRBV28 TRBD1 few CASSTTDRDRGIDEQYF TGTGCCAGCAGTACCACGGACCGGGACAGGGGGATCGACGAGCAGTACTTC
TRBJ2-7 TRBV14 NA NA CASSRRYRTTYEQYF TGTGCCAGCAGCCGGAGGTACAGGACAACCTACGAGCAGTACTTC
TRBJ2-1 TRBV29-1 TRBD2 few CSVGLAGGLNNEQFF TGCAGCGTTGGGCTAGCGGGGGGGCTTAACAATGAGCAGTTCTTC
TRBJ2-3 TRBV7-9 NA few CASRRGPDTQYF TGTGCCAGCAGGAGGGGCCCAGATACGCAGTATTTT
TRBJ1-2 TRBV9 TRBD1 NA CASSVRQGGGNPYGYTF TGTGCCAGCAGCGTTCGACAGGGGGGCGGGAATCCCTATGGCTACACCTTC
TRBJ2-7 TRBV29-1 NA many CSATGEQGGPGAAYEQYF TGCAGCGCCACAGGGGAACAGGGAGGCCCCGGGGCAGCCTACGAGCAGTACTTC
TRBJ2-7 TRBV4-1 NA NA CASSHTGPQDEQYF TGCGCCAGCAGCCATACCGGGCCTCAGGACGAGCAGTACTTC
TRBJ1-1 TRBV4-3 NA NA CASSQDRYFTEAFF TGCGCCAGCAGCCAAGATCGGTATTTCACTGAAGCTTTCTTT
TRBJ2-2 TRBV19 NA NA CASRPGSTGELFF TGTGCCAGCCGACCGGGGTCCACCGGGGAGCTGTTTTTT
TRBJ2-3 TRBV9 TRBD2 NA CASGAGGTDTQYF TGTGCCTCTGGGGCGGGGGGAACAGATACGCAGTATTTT
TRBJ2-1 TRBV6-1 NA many CASSPAASSYNEQFF TGTGCCAGCAGCCCCGCGGCGAGCTCCTACAATGAGCAGTTCTTC
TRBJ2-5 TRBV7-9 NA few CASPTGNQETQYF TGTGCCAGCCCGACAGGCAACCAAGAGACCCAGTACTTC
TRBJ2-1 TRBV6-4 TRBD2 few CASSLSGGASNEQFF TGTGCCAGCAGTCTTAGCGGGGGGGCCTCCAATGAGCAGTTCTTC
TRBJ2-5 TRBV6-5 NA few CASSREETQYF TGTGCCAGCAGTCGGGAAGAGACCCAGTACTTC
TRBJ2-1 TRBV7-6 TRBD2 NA CASSLSLAGYYNEQFF TGTGCCAGCAGCTTATCGCTAGCGGGTTACTACAATGAGCAGTTCTTC
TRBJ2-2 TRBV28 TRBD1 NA CASSQDRVRIGELFF TGTGCCAGCAGCCAGGACAGGGTGCGAATCGGGGAGCTGTTTTTT
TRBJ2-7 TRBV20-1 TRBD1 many CSGTGWGFYEQYF TGCAGTGGGACAGGGTGGGGGTTCTACGAGCAGTACTTC
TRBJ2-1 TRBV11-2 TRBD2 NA CASSLHPLADLYNEQFF TGTGCCAGCAGCTTACATCCACTAGCGGATCTTTACAATGAGCAGTTCTTC
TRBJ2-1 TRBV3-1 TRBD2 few CASSLNSGGALVVQFF TGTGCCAGCAGCTTGAATAGCGGGGGGGCCTTAGTTGTGCAGTTCTTC
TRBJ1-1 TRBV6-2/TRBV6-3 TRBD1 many CASVPGQGAFNTEAFF TGTGCCAGCGTTCCGGGACAGGGGGCTTTTAACACTGAAGCTTTCTTT
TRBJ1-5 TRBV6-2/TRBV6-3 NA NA CASRRRDTYSNQPQHF TGTGCCAGCAGACGCCGGGACACCTATAGCAATCAGCCCCAGCATTTT